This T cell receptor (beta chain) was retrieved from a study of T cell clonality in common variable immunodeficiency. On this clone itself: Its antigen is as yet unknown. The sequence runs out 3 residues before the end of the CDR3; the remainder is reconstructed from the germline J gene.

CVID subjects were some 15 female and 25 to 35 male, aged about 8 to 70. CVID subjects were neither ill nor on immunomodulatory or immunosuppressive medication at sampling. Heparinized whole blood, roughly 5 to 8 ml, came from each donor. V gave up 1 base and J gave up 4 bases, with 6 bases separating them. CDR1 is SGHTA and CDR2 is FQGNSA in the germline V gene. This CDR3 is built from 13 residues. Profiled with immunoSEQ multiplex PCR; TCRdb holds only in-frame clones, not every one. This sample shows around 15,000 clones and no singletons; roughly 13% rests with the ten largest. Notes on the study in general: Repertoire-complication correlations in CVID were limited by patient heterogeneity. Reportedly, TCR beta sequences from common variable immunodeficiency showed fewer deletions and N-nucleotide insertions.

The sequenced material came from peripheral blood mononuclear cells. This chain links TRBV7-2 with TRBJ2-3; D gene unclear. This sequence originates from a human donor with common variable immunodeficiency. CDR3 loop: CASSLVAPDTQYF. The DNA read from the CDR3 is TGTGCCAGCAGCTTAGTGGCCCCAGATACG.